This entry lists 6 T cell receptor beta chains sequenced from one sample in a study of T-cell reconstitution after alpha-beta-depleted transplantation in children. Library preparation (for TCRbeta) was performed with unique molecular identifiers. TCRdb reprocessed the PCR reads via MiXCR and lists one record per CDR3 protein. Here the sample spans approximately 110,000 distinct CDR3 sequences, about 21% being singletons. The sample was PBMCs, mostly from graft donor cells, taken 180 days after TCRalphabeta/CD19-depleted stem cell transplant. All receptors come from a male patient between 2 and 15 years old who had a stem cell transplant for chronic granulomatous disease, so the T cells may come from the graft donor.

The rearrangement uses TRBV29-1 and TRBJ2-7; D gene unclear. The CDR3 runs 13 residues. V lost 6 bases, J lost 0 bases, and 12 bases lay in between. Germline assignment: CDR1 SQVTM and CDR2 ANQGSEA. This CDR3 reads CSVVRPYSYEQYF. DNA of the CDR3: TGCAGCGTCGTGAGACCGTACTCCTACGAGCAGTACTTC.

The table lists this clonotype with a few counts. V gene TRBV20-1 combines with J gene TRBJ2-5; TRBD2 matches at 11 bases. V trimming: 3 bases; J trimming: 2 bases; junction bases outside the gene matches: 8. Germline assignment: CDR1 DFQATT and CDR2 SNEGSKA (reference sequence). The CDR3 spans 16 residues. The CDR3 coding sequence is TGCAGTGCTAGTAGGGGGACTAGCGGATCGCAAGAGACCCAGTACTTC. Translating it yields CSASRGTSGSQETQYF.

The rearrangement uses TRBV5-1 and TRBJ2-1; D is possibly TRBD1 (5 bases). This CDR3 region has 16 residues. Trimming took off 0 bases at V and 4 bases at J, with 14 bases between the two ends. The germline V gene encodes CDR1 SGHRS and CDR2 YFSETQ. CDR3 nucleotides: TGCGCCAGCAGCTTGGGATCTGGACACATTTACAATGAGCAGTTCTTC. Encoded protein: CASSLGSGHIYNEQFF. Full variable domain (remainder filled in from reference TRBV5-1 and TRBJ2-1): KAGVTQTPRYLIKTRGQQVTLSCSPISGHRSVSWYQQTPGQGLQFLFEYFSETQRNKGNFPGRFSGRQFSNSRSEMNVSTLELGDSALYLCASSLGSGHIYNEQFFGPGTRLTVL.

V and J are TRBV12-3 or TRBV12-4 and TRBJ1-6; 7 bases are shared with TRBD1. V trimming: 7 bases; J trimming: 10 bases; junction bases outside the gene matches: 13. The CDR3 sequence is 15 residues long. The CDR3 is CASTQTGKKHSPLHF. In DNA form, the CDR3 reads TGTGCCAGCACCCAGACAGGGAAAAAACACTCACCCCTCCACTTT.

The chain joins TRBV5-6 to TRBJ2-3; D is uncertain. The CDR3 sequence is 15 residues long. CDR1 is SGHDT, CDR2 YYEEEE, per germline. V lost 4 bases and J 2 bases, leaving 14 bases between the germline ends. DNA for the CDR3: TGTGCCAGCAGCCGGCAACGGCTGTTCACAGATACGCAGTATTTT. Its protein product is CASSRQRLFTDTQYF.

A few counts support this clonotype. V usage is TRBV28 and J usage is TRBJ2-3; TRBD2 aligns across 7 bases. The germline V gene encodes CDR1 MDHEN and CDR2 SYDVKM. This CDR3 has 13 residues. Losses at the gene ends were 3 bases for V and 9 bases for J; bases not matched to a gene: 6. DNA of the CDR3: TGTGCCAGCAGTTTTTTAGGGCGGGGGACGCAGTATTTT. Amino acids: CASSFLGRGTQYF.